This TCR beta chain originates from a study of blood T cell repertoires in COVID-19. Overall study context: Italy, Spain and the United States were the sources of the convalescent and acute COVID-19 samples. PBMCs, B-cell-depleted T cells, or T cells were the source of the cDNA or gDNA that made up the material.

As processed by the authors: Researchers report that nucleated cell counts were estimated from reference gene primer amplification. TCRdb's table, derived via immunoSEQ multiplex PCR, lists solely in-frame clones and lacks some. That table supplies the V and J calls and clone size; D and trimming were determined from the DNA. The data contain roughly 300,000 clones, 87% of them seen just once; the ten biggest clones take up approximately 7.8%. The CDR3 is 13 amino acids. The ends were cut back, 3 bases at V and 6 bases at J, with 12 bases in the middle. CDR1 and CDR2 from the germline V gene are SGHDN and FVKESK.

The sequencing sample was made of peripheral blood. The chain carries TRBV14 and TRBJ2-7; D is possibly TRBD1 (6 bases). This sequence originates from a woman between 45 and 65 years old who had recovered from COVID-19. CDR3 sequence reads: CASSQFGGSEQYF. Written as DNA, the CDR3 is TGTGCCAGCAGCCAGTTTGGGGGCAGCGAGCAGTACTTC.